The entry below describes one TCR beta chain. Antigen: not known. Each donor was a healthy Caucasian individual from Russia, aged about 6 to 95. CDR3 length: 15 residues. V was shortened by 0 bases and J by 8 bases, with 12 bases between the two germline ends. CDR1 SGHRS and CDR2 YFSETQ come from the germline V gene. The source of the sample is a study of blood T cells in healthy people across ages. For the second PCR, which ran for 7 to 11 cycles, a sample-barcoded 5' primer and a J-beta primer mix were used. A template-switch adaptor with 12 random nucleotides tagged each cDNA molecule. TCRdb re-called the 5' RACE reads through MiXCR, storing one row per CDR3 protein. This table holds approximately 780,000 distinct CDR3 sequences, under 30% found once. Study conclusions and caveats: TCR beta diversity per million T cells fell roughly linearly with age.

The same data also contributed to another study, on T cells of mothers and their children. That investigation notes: Reads obtained per mother exceeded 10 million TCR beta CDR3 reads, with several million obtained per child.

Sequencing input: blood. The chain carries TRBV5-1 and TRBJ1-6; D unresolved. The clonotype originates from a boy younger than 18 in good health. CDR3 sequence reads: CASSLVGLADSPLHF. CDR3 bases: TGCGCCAGCAGCTTGGTTGGGCTGGCGGATTCACCCCTCCACTTT.